The rows below give T cell receptor beta chains drawn from one sample of a study of T cells after yellow fever vaccination. TCRdb re-called the 5' RACE reads through MiXCR, storing one row per CDR3 protein. The sample has a few hundred thousand distinct CDR3 sequences, 3% to 4.5% seen once; the top ten hold 20% to 25%. The sample consisted of PBMCs, taken 5 days after the yellow fever booster vaccination. The receptor source for this set is a man aged 18 to 29 who received the YFV17D yellow fever vaccine. The CDR3 runs from the conserved cysteine through the conserved F or W. A D gene is named only where the DNA matches it firmly. Size tells how often a clone was seen (once, few, many) or the class of an expanded clone, and some rows leave it out.

>TRBD2|-|TRBJ2-3|TRBV10-1
CASSENRLAGGFDTQYF
TGCGCCAGCAGTGAGAATAGACTAGCGGGGGGCTTTGATACGCAGTATTTT
>-|-|TRBJ1-1|TRBV28
CASSLRGKKAEAFF
TGTGCCAGCAGTTTAAGGGGGAAAAAGGCTGAAGCTTTCTTT
>TRBD1|many|TRBJ1-5|TRBV4-2
CASSPGTGERQPQHF
TGTGCCAGCAGCCCTGGGACAGGGGAACGTCAGCCCCAGCATTTT
>TRBD1|few|TRBJ2-7|TRBV20-1
CSVPWGTGIYEQYF
TGCAGTGTCCCGTGGGGGACAGGGATCTACGAGCAGTACTTC
>TRBD1|many|TRBJ2-2|TRBV12-5
CASRGQDYTGELFF
TGTGCTAGCAGGGGACAGGACTACACCGGGGAGCTGTTTTTT
>-|-|TRBJ1-3|TRBV2
CASRRSGNTIYF
TGTGCCAGCAGAAGGTCTGGAAACACCATATATTTT
>-|-|TRBJ2-5|TRBV6-5
CASSKSVQETQYF
TGTGCCAGCAGCAAGTCGGTCCAAGAGACCCAGTACTTC
>TRBD2|many|TRBJ2-3|TRBV7-9
CASSPGNAGEWTDTQYF
TGTGCCAGCAGCCCAGGGAATGCGGGGGAGTGGACAGATACGCAGTATTTT
>-|many|TRBJ2-4|TRBV10-3
CAISEDGPSADIQYF
TGTGCCATCAGTGAGGACGGTCCGAGTGCGGACATTCAGTACTTC
>-|-|TRBJ1-4|TRBV5-1
CASSELGLGDNEKLFF
TGCGCCAGCAGCGAGCTTGGCTTGGGGGATAATGAAAAACTGTTTTTT
>-|many|TRBJ2-6|TRBV4-2
CASSQEAGSRASGANVLTF
TGTGCCAGCAGCCAAGAGGCAGGGTCCCGGGCCTCTGGGGCCAACGTCCTGACTTTC
>TRBD1|few|TRBJ2-1|TRBV2
CASNPDRGLYNEQFF
TGTGCCAGCAACCCGGACAGGGGGCTCTACAATGAGCAGTTCTTC
>-|few|TRBJ1-1|TRBV5-1
CASSPLGRTEAFF
TGCGCCAGCAGCCCCCTGGGGCGCACTGAAGCTTTCTTT
>-|many|TRBJ1-1|TRBV5-1
CASSSGVGTEAFF
TGCGCCAGCAGCTCAGGGGTGGGCACTGAAGCTTTCTTT
>TRBD1|-|TRBJ1-4|TRBV3-1
CASSQSDRKNEKLFF
TGTGCCAGCAGCCAGTCGGACAGGAAAAATGAAAAACTGTTTTTT
>-|many|TRBJ2-5|TRBV7-9
CASSLGGGRGETQYF
TGTGCCAGCAGCTTAGGGGGAGGAAGGGGAGAGACCCAGTACTTC